One sample yielded the 30 T cell receptor beta chains listed below, sequenced in a study of cytomegalovirus exposure and HLA in healthy donors. Researchers ran the PCR with 60 Vbeta and 13 Jbeta primers. The protocol was immunoSEQ multiplex PCR, while the TCRdb copy is restricted to in-frame clones and leaves out a portion. The sample table sets out about 160,000 clones. Sequencing was performed on PBMCs. The source of these receptors is a man younger than 40 in good health and CMV-seronegative.

The chain has TRBV7-9 and TRBJ2-5, with 9 bases aligning to TRBD2. CDR3 size: 16 residues. Germline-derived CDR1 and CDR2 are SEHNR and FQNEAQ (reference sequence). The V and J ends lost 5 bases and 7 bases, in that order; junction bases with no gene match: 14. The CDR3 protein is CASSTYMTSGPGTQYF. The CDR3, as DNA: TGTGCCAGCAGCACTTATATGACTAGCGGCCCGGGGACCCAGTACTTC.

The V and J genes are TRBV5-1 and TRBJ2-5; 10 bases map to TRBD1. Germline assignment: CDR1 SGHRS and CDR2 YFSETQ. The J segment lost 3 bases and the V segment lost 4 bases, leaving 6 bases of the junction unmatched. The CDR3 is 15 amino acids. The chain's CDR3 is CASSGVGTGEETQYF. The CDR3 bases are TGCGCCAGCAGCGGGGTAGGGACAGGGGAAGAGACCCAGTACTTC.

The rearrangement uses TRBV5-6 and TRBJ2-1; 11 positions agree with TRBD2. Trimming took 4 bases from V and 7 from J; bases not matched to a gene: 13. Germline V lookup: CDR1 SGHDT, CDR2 YYEEEE. The CDR3 covers 17 residues. CDR3 protein: CASSPLAGGPSRNEQFF. The CDR3 coding sequence is TGTGCCAGCAGCCCATTAGCGGGAGGGCCGTCTAGAAATGAGCAGTTCTTC.

The chain recombines TRBV6-5 with TRBJ2-7; tentative D call: TRBD1 (6 bases). V gave up 7 bases and J gave up 5 bases, with 15 bases separating them. CDR3 length: 13 residues. Germline CDR1 and CDR2: MNHEY and SVGAGI. DNA for the CDR3: TGTGCCAGCATCCCCGGCTCAGGGGACGAGCAGTACTTC. Protein: CASIPGSGDEQYF.

The chain is built from TRBV5-1 and TRBJ2-1, with D unresolved. The length of the CDR3 is 13 residues. Germline-derived CDR1 and CDR2 are SGHRS and YFSETQ. V was cut by 4 bases and J by 0 bases, with 5 bases left in between. The CDR3 protein is CASSASSYNEQFF. The CDR3 nucleotides read TGCGCCAGCAGCGCCAGCTCCTACAATGAGCAGTTCTTC.

The chain's CDR3 is CASSLSTRGEALYGYTF. In DNA form, the CDR3 reads TGTGCCAGCAGTTTATCAACGCGGGGGGAGGCTCTTTATGGCTACACCTTC. J is TRBJ1-2 and V is TRBV27; D might be TRBD1 (5 bases). The CDR3 has 17 residues. The V gene's germline CDR1 is MNHEY and CDR2 SMNVEV (reference sequence). V dropped 0 bases and J dropped 5 bases, with 19 bases sitting between them.

The chain carries TRBV27 and TRBJ2-7, with D perhaps matching TRBD1 (5 bases). The CDR3 length is 14 residues. Trimming removed 2 bases from V and 6 bases from J, with 14 bases in between. Per the germline V gene, CDR1 is MNHEY and CDR2 is SMNVEV (reference sequence). The CDR3 sequence is CASSLGQGALEQYF. CDR3 DNA sequence: TGTGCCAGCAGTTTAGGTCAGGGTGCCCTCGAGCAGTACTTC.

The chain is built from TRBV7-2 and TRBJ2-2; possible D gene TRBD2, 5 bases. The V and J ends lost 1 base and 5 bases respectively, with 14 bases between them. The germline V gene has CDR1 SGHTA and CDR2 FQGNSA. This CDR3 is 16 amino acids long. CDR3 loop: CASSLVAGSLTGELFF. DNA for the CDR3: TGTGCCAGCAGCTTAGTGGCGGGTAGTTTGACCGGGGAGCTGTTTTTT. Drawing the rest from reference TRBV7-2 and TRBJ2-2, the complete variable domain is GAGVSQSPSNKVTEKGKDVELRCDPISGHTALYWYRQSLGQGLEFLIYFQGNSAPDKSGLPSDRFSAERTGGSVSTLTIQRTQQEDSAVYLCASSLVAGSLTGELFFGEGSRLTVL.

The chain combines TRBV5-1 with TRBJ2-1; 10 nucleotides line up with TRBD1. The junction had 4 bases not matched to a gene; V was cut back by 3 bases and J by 10 bases. Germline CDR1 SGHRS, CDR2 YFSETQ. The CDR3 covers 13 residues. The CDR3 DNA reads as TGCGCCAGCAGCTGGGGACAGGGGAAAGAGCAGTTCTTC. Residues: CASSWGQGKEQFF.

This chain connects TRBV11-3 to TRBJ2-7; TRBD1 matches at 9 bases. The ends lost 3 bases at V and 7 bases at J; junction bases unmatched: 19. The CDR3 runs 18 residues. Germline CDR1 and CDR2: SGHNT and YENEEA. The CDR3 region is CASSFTNLGTGKLQEQYF. The CDR3 DNA reads as TGTGCCAGCAGCTTCACAAACTTGGGGACAGGGAAATTACAAGAGCAGTACTTC.

The genes are TRBV25-1 and TRBJ2-2; tentative D call: TRBD2 (6 bases). The CDR3 is made up of 14 amino acids. V lost 8 bases and J 3 bases, leaving 13 bases between the germline ends. CDR1 and CDR2 (germline): MGHDK, SYGVNS. The CDR3 protein is CASGKLADTGELFF. DNA for the CDR3: TGTGCCAGCGGTAAACTAGCAGACACCGGGGAGCTGTTTTTT.

For this clone: Distinct nucleotide sequences in the sample also encode this CDR3. The CDR3: CASSPTSASTDTQYF. The CDR3 DNA sequence: TGTGCCAGCAGCCCGACTAGCGCTAGCACAGATACGCAGTATTTT. The genes are TRBV14 and TRBJ2-3; the match to TRBD2 covers 8 bases. The CDR3 is 15 residues long. J gave up 0 bases and V 4 bases, and 3 bases lay outside the gene matches. Germline V gene data show CDR1 as SGHDN and CDR2 as FVKESK.

V usage is TRBV6-4 and J usage is TRBJ2-1; possibly TRBD1 for D (6 bases). CDR1 is MRHNA, CDR2 SNTAGT, per germline. CDR3 length: 14 amino acids. Trimming pared 8 bases from V and 0 bases from J, leaving 11 bases between. The CDR3 sequence: CASSTGSSYNEQFF. The DNA for the CDR3 is TGTGCCAGCTCTACAGGGAGCTCCTACAATGAGCAGTTCTTC.

The CDR3 DNA sequence: TGTGCCAGCAGTTTCAGCAGGGCCGAAAAACTGTTTTTT. This sequence encodes CASSFSRAEKLFF. The rearrangement uses TRBV27 and TRBJ1-4, with D possibly being TRBD1 (5 bases). Trimming took 3 bases from V and 8 from J, leaving 10 bases between them. The CDR3 runs 13 residues. Germline values: CDR1 MNHEY, CDR2 SMNVEV (reference sequence).

CDR3 amino acids: CASSLLRDFPSYEQYF. The DNA of the CDR3 is TGTGCCAGCAGCCTACTTCGGGACTTCCCCTCCTACGAGCAGTACTTC. The chain joins TRBV7-2 to TRBJ2-7, with D possibly being TRBD2 (6 bases). There are 16 residues in the CDR3. V lost 5 bases, J lost 0 bases, and 17 bases lay in between. Germline loops: CDR1 SGHTA, CDR2 FQGNSA.

The chain links TRBV7-9 to TRBJ2-7; D unresolved. The length of the CDR3 is 14 residues. The germline gives CDR1 SEHNR, CDR2 FQNEAQ (reference sequence). Trimming stripped 0 bases from V and 4 bases from J, with 10 bases between. CDR3 bases: TGTGCCAGCAGCTTAGCGGGCACCGGATACGAGCAGTACTTC. This translates into CASSLAGTGYEQYF.

The V gene is TRBV19, the J gene TRBJ2-1; 7 bases match TRBD2. Trimming took 7 bases from V and 3 from J; bases not matched to a gene: 9. The V gene's germline CDR1 is LNHDA and CDR2 SQIVND (reference sequence). This CDR3 comprises 15 residues. Here the CDR3 DNA reads TGTGCCAGTACCCTCCGGGCTAGCGGCTACAATGAGCAGTTCTTC. Its translation is CASTLRASGYNEQFF.

The gene calls are TRBV5-1 and TRBJ1-3, with 7 nucleotides matching TRBD1. The length of the CDR3 is 16 residues. Losses at the gene ends were 6 bases for V and 0 bases for J; bases not matched to a gene: 9. Germline V gene lookup returns CDR1 SGHRS and CDR2 YFSETQ. CDR3 sequence: CASNLGQFNSGNTIYF. CDR3 nucleotides: TGCGCCAGCAACCTGGGACAGTTCAACTCTGGAAACACCATATATTTT.

This rearrangement joins TRBV29-1 to TRBJ2-1, with 9 nucleotides matching TRBD2. After removal of 6 bases from V and 1 base from J, the junction contained 13 bases not matched to a gene. From germline, CDR1 is SQVTM and CDR2 ANQGSEA. The CDR3 sequence is 17 residues long. The CDR3 spells CSVPERAGGGSYNEQFF. The DNA of the CDR3 is TGCAGCGTCCCCGAGCGAGCGGGAGGAGGATCCTACAATGAGCAGTTCTTC.

The chain combines TRBV5-5 with TRBJ2-1, with 10 bases that match TRBD2. Per the germline V gene, CDR1 is SGHKS and CDR2 is YYEKEE (reference sequence). The CDR3 loop spans 16 amino acids. The V segment lost 3 bases and the J segment 8 bases; nucleotides outside the gene matches: 11. In DNA form, the CDR3 reads TGTGCCAGCAGCTCACGAGCGGGAGGGGCTAGCTATGAGCAGTTCTTC. This translates into CASSSRAGGASYEQFF.

The V gene is TRBV28, the J gene TRBJ2-1; tentatively, D is TRBD2 (5 bases). CDR3 length equals 15 residues. Germline CDR1 reads MDHEN; CDR2 reads SYDVKM. Trimming took 2 bases from V and 5 from J, leaving 13 bases between them. The chain's CDR3 is CASSLLLAGNNEQFF. DNA of the CDR3: TGTGCCAGCAGTTTACTCCTAGCCGGTAACAATGAGCAGTTCTTC.

This chain uses TRBV7-9 with TRBJ2-7; 8 bases match TRBD1. Trimming cost V 4 bases and J 5 bases; bases outside gene matches: 16. CDR3 length: 17 residues. Germline loops: CDR1 SEHNR, CDR2 FQNEAQ (reference sequence). The CDR3 DNA is TGTGCCAGCAGCTATTGGGGGCAGGGGGCGTTTTTTGACGAGCAGTACTTC. Protein sequence: CASSYWGQGAFFDEQYF.

The chain couples TRBV5-4 to TRBJ1-3, with D perhaps matching TRBD1 (5 bases). Trimming took off 3 bases at V and 0 bases at J, with 13 bases between the two ends. Germline lookup yields CDR1 SGHNT and CDR2 YYREEE (reference sequence). This CDR3 has 16 residues. The chain's CDR3 is CASSYRQRDSGNTIYF. DNA for the CDR3: TGTGCCAGCAGCTACAGACAGCGTGACTCTGGAAACACCATATATTTT.

This sequence joins TRBV29-1 and TRBJ2-7, with 10 bases fitting TRBD2. The junction had 4 bases not matched to a gene; V was cut back by 6 bases and J by 2 bases. The length of the CDR3 is 13 residues. Germline loops: CDR1 SQVTM, CDR2 ANQGSEA. In DNA, the CDR3 is TGCAGCGTGGCACTAGCGGGGCCCTACGAGCAGTACTTC. It specifies CSVALAGPYEQYF.

This rearrangement joins TRBV2 to TRBJ2-5; 14 bases agree with TRBD2. Germline assignment: CDR1 SNHLY and CDR2 FYNNEI. The CDR3 spans 16 residues. With V trimmed by 10 bases and J by 4 bases, 11 bases remained unmatched. The CDR3 here is CATAMRGLAGGETQYF. The CDR3 DNA reads as TGTGCCACCGCAATGAGAGGACTAGCGGGAGGAGAGACCCAGTACTTC.

The rearrangement uses TRBV7-3 and TRBJ2-1; tentatively, D is TRBD2 (5 bases). The V end was cut by 5 bases, the J end by 5 bases, with 10 bases between. CDR1 is SGHTA and CDR2 is FQGTGA in the germline V gene. The CDR3 length is 13 residues. CDR3 in DNA: TGTGCCAGCAGCCCCGGACTCAACAATGAGCAGTTCTTC. The encoded protein is CASSPGLNNEQFF.

The V gene is TRBV7-2, the J gene TRBJ1-3; D gene ambiguous. The CDR3 is made up of 12 amino acids. Germline CDR1 reads SGHTA; CDR2 reads FQGNSA. The germline V and J ends were trimmed by 6 bases and 7 bases, with 10 bases remaining between them. The CDR3 here is CASRLAGNTIYF. The CDR3 DNA is TGTGCCAGCAGGCTGGCGGGGAACACCATATATTTT.

This sequence joins TRBV2 and TRBJ2-5; TRBD2 might be the D (6 bases). The length of the CDR3 is 15 residues. Trimming left V 3 bases short and J 3 bases short, with 14 bases between. Germline lookup yields CDR1 SNHLY and CDR2 FYNNEI. The CDR3 loop reads CASSDLSRGEETQYF. The CDR3 DNA is TGTGCCAGCAGTGACCTGAGTCGCGGGGAAGAGACCCAGTACTTC. The whole variable domain, filled in from reference TRBV2 and TRBJ2-5, reads EPEVTQTPSHQVTQMGQEVILRCVPISNHLYFYWYRQILGQKVEFLVSFYNNEISEKSEIFDDQFSVERPDGSNFTLKIRSTKLEDSAMYFCASSDLSRGEETQYFGPGTRLLVL.

The CDR3 DNA reads TGCGCCAGCAGCTTGGATCGAGAGACCCAGTACTTC. It translates to CASSLDRETQYF. The rearrangement uses TRBV5-1 and TRBJ2-5; D ambiguous. The CDR3 extends over 12 amino acids. CDR1 SGHRS and CDR2 YFSETQ come from the germline V gene. V lost 0 bases to trimming and J lost 4 bases, with 4 bases between them.

V usage is TRBV6-6 and J usage is TRBJ1-1; tentative D call: TRBD1 (6 bases). The germline CDR1 and CDR2 sequences are MNHNY and SVGAGI (reference sequence). With 6 bases removed from V and 6 bases from J, the gap between germline ends came to 14 bases. CDR3 length: 13 amino acids. DNA of the CDR3: TGTGCCAGCAGGCGGGGGGCATCGGCTGAAGCTTTCTTT. Translation: CASRRGASAEAFF.